A selection of T cell receptor beta chains follows, all from one sample in a study of blood T cell repertoires in COVID-19. Assay used: immunoSEQ multiplex PCR; TCRdb lists only in-frame clones, some missing. The sample has around 120,000 clones, almost 85% seen once. The sample was peripheral blood. These receptors were taken from a man in his sixties or seventies with active or convalescent COVID-19. Each CDR3 is given with its conserved first and last residue. The order of the fields is clone size, D gene, J gene, V gene, CDR3 protein, CDR3 DNA. A D gene is named only where the DNA matches it firmly. Clone size is not always given. Where it is, it says once, few, many or a class for expanded clones.

clone_size: NA; d_call: TRBD2; j_call: TRBJ2-1; v_call: TRBV18; cdr3_aa: CASSFSSGRSSYNEQFF; cdr3_nt: TGTGCCAGCTCATTCTCTAGCGGGAGGAGCTCCTACAATGAGCAGTTCTTC
clone_size: NA; d_call: NA; j_call: TRBJ2-2; v_call: TRBV29-1; cdr3_aa: CSVRGQTGELFF; cdr3_nt: TGCAGCGTTCGCGGGCAGACCGGGGAGCTGTTTTTT
clone_size: NA; d_call: TRBD1; j_call: TRBJ2-7; v_call: TRBV7-2; cdr3_aa: CASSLAGGTGTSYEQYF; cdr3_nt: TGTGCCAGCAGCTTAGCCGGGGGGACAGGGACCTCCTACGAGCAGTACTTC
clone_size: NA; d_call: NA; j_call: TRBJ1-4; v_call: TRBV7-8; cdr3_aa: CASSLVRGLDEKLFF; cdr3_nt: TGTGCCAGCAGCTTAGTCAGGGGATTGGATGAAAAACTGTTTTTT
clone_size: NA; d_call: TRBD1; j_call: TRBJ2-5; v_call: TRBV7-9; cdr3_aa: CASSEPGQEYQETQYF; cdr3_nt: TGTGCCAGCAGCGAACCGGGACAGGAGTACCAAGAGACCCAGTACTTC
clone_size: NA; d_call: NA; j_call: TRBJ2-3; v_call: TRBV19; cdr3_aa: CASSRLEKTDTQYF; cdr3_nt: TGTGCCAGTAGTAGACTAGAAAAGACAGATACGCAGTATTTT
clone_size: NA; d_call: TRBD1; j_call: TRBJ1-1; v_call: TRBV28; cdr3_aa: CASRELQGAVPNTEAFF; cdr3_nt: TGTGCCAGCCGAGAATTACAGGGGGCAGTTCCGAACACTGAAGCTTTCTTT
clone_size: NA; d_call: NA; j_call: TRBJ1-2; v_call: TRBV19; cdr3_aa: CASIEQGTNYGYTF; cdr3_nt: TGTGCCAGTATTGAACAGGGTACCAACTATGGCTACACCTTC
clone_size: once; d_call: TRBD2; j_call: TRBJ2-1; v_call: TRBV9; cdr3_aa: CASSVRGTSGVEQFF; cdr3_nt: TGTGCCAGCAGCGTAAGAGGGACTAGCGGGGTTGAGCAGTTCTTC
clone_size: once; d_call: NA; j_call: TRBJ2-1; v_call: TRBV2; cdr3_aa: CASSARGNEQFF; cdr3_nt: TGTGCCAGCAGTGCCAGGGGCAATGAGCAGTTCTTC
clone_size: NA; d_call: NA; j_call: TRBJ1-1; v_call: TRBV19; cdr3_aa: CASSLTGGTREAFF; cdr3_nt: TGTGCCAGTAGTCTTACCGGGGGGACCCGTGAAGCTTTCTTT
clone_size: NA; d_call: TRBD1; j_call: TRBJ2-5; v_call: TRBV19; cdr3_aa: CASSTGQGVGETQYF; cdr3_nt: TGTGCCAGTAGTACTGGACAGGGGGTAGGAGAGACCCAGTACTTC
clone_size: NA; d_call: NA; j_call: TRBJ1-4; v_call: TRBV2; cdr3_aa: CAKRGTMGGKLFF; cdr3_nt: TGTGCCAAAAGGGGCACGATGGGTGGAAAACTGTTTTTT
clone_size: NA; d_call: NA; j_call: TRBJ1-2; v_call: TRBV29-1; cdr3_aa: CSVTQGVYGYTF; cdr3_nt: TGCAGCGTAACACAGGGCGTCTATGGCTACACCTTC
clone_size: NA; d_call: TRBD2; j_call: TRBJ2-1; v_call: TRBV6-2/TRBV6-3; cdr3_aa: CASSTQAGSLDEQFF; cdr3_nt: TGTGCCAGCAGTACCCAAGCGGGAAGCCTTGATGAGCAGTTCTTC
clone_size: NA; d_call: TRBD2; j_call: TRBJ2-3; v_call: TRBV7-9; cdr3_aa: CASSPELAGYTDTQYF; cdr3_nt: TGTGCCAGCAGCCCTGAACTAGCGGGTTACACAGATACGCAGTATTTT
clone_size: NA; d_call: NA; j_call: TRBJ1-2; v_call: TRBV6-7; cdr3_aa: CASTIRPLKDSNYGYTF; cdr3_nt: TGTGCCAGCACCATAAGACCCCTAAAAGACAGTAACTATGGCTACACCTTC
clone_size: few; d_call: NA; j_call: TRBJ1-2; v_call: TRBV6-5; cdr3_aa: CASSYSNRDGYTF; cdr3_nt: TGTGCCAGCAGTTACTCGAATCGGGATGGCTACACCTTC
clone_size: NA; d_call: TRBD2; j_call: TRBJ2-1; v_call: TRBV18; cdr3_aa: CASSPGLAEEQFF; cdr3_nt: TGTGCCAGCTCACCGGGACTAGCGGAGGAGCAGTTCTTC
clone_size: NA; d_call: NA; j_call: TRBJ1-4; v_call: TRBV4-3; cdr3_aa: CASSQGRYEKLFF; cdr3_nt: TGCGCCAGCAGCCAGGGCCGCTATGAAAAACTGTTTTTT
clone_size: few; d_call: NA; j_call: TRBJ1-2; v_call: TRBV7-9; cdr3_aa: CASSLVVGSTEAPF; cdr3_nt: TGTGCCAGCAGCTTAGTAGTCGGAAGCACTGAGGCTCCCTTC
clone_size: NA; d_call: TRBD1; j_call: TRBJ2-3; v_call: TRBV5-1; cdr3_aa: CASSPGQLTDTQYF; cdr3_nt: TGCGCCAGCAGCCCGGGACAGCTCACAGATACGCAGTATTTT
clone_size: NA; d_call: TRBD1; j_call: TRBJ2-7; v_call: TRBV7-6; cdr3_aa: CASSSDRGDEQYF; cdr3_nt: TGTGCCAGCAGCTCCGACAGGGGGGACGAGCAGTACTTC
clone_size: once; d_call: TRBD1; j_call: TRBJ2-5; v_call: TRBV7-3; cdr3_aa: CASSQQGDQETQYF; cdr3_nt: TGTGCCAGCAGCCAACAGGGGGACCAAGAGACCCAGTACTTC
clone_size: NA; d_call: TRBD2; j_call: TRBJ2-1; v_call: TRBV5-1; cdr3_aa: CASSLGTSRVYNEQFF; cdr3_nt: TGCGCCAGCAGCTTGGGGACTAGCCGGGTTTACAATGAGCAGTTCTTC